This T cell receptor (beta chain) came from a study of shared clonotypes between healthy human individuals. About the study: The donor group consisted of a couple of women and a few men, aged 18 to 49. Overall study findings and caveats: Incomplete sequencing of sorted subsets was indicated by rarefaction despite large depth. A handful of donors showed sharing of around 5.3% of naive CD4 clonotypes.

Each subset's genomic DNA was shared equally among a number of immunoSEQ plates. The data were produced by immunoSEQ multiplex PCR, yet TCRdb's version contains in-frame clones alone and is incomplete. The table shows fewer than 1.4 million clones, with about four fifths occurring only once. Comments on this clone: No antigen is known for it.

The receptor comes from a man between 18 and 35 years old in good health. Some clones in this sample may be carry-over from other donors' samples. Sequenced sample: memory CD4+ T cells from PBMCs. The subset was: CD45RA-negative fraction.

CDR3 nucleotide sequence: TGTGCCAGCAGCTTACAGGGCAGGATTTACAATGAGCAGTTCTTC. Its translation is CASSLQGRIYNEQFF. The rearrangement links TRBV11-2 to TRBJ2-1; tentative D call: TRBD1 (5 bases). CDR3 length equals 15 residues. Trimming left V 2 bases short and J 4 bases short, with 12 bases between. Germline loops: CDR1 SGHAT, CDR2 FQNNGV.